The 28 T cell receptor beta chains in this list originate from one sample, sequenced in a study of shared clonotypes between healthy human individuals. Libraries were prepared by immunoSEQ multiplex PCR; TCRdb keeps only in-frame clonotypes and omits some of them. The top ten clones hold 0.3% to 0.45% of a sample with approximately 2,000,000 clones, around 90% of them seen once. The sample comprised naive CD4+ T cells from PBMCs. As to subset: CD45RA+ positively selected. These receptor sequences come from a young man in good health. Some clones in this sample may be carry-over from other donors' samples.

This CDR3 reads CASSVFSGLAGDEQFF. The DNA of the CDR3 is TGTGCCAGCAGTGTGTTTTCGGGACTAGCGGGAGATGAGCAGTTCTTC. The rearrangement joins TRBV6-1 to TRBJ2-1, with 14 nucleotides matching TRBD2. Germline V gives CDR1 MNHNS, CDR2 SASEGT. This CDR3 spans 16 amino acids. After removal of 4 bases from V and 8 bases from J, the junction contained 7 bases not matched to a gene.

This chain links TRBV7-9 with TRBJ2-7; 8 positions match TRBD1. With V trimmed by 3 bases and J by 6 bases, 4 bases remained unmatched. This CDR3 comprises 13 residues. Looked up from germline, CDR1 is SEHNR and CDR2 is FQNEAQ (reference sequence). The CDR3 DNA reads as TGTGCCAGCAGCTTCCCGGGACAGGTCGAGCAGTACTTC. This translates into CASSFPGQVEQYF. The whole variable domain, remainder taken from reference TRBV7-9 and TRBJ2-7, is DTGVSQNPRHKITKRGQNVTFRCDPISEHNRLYWYRQTLGQGPEFLTYFQNEAQLEKSRLLSDRFSAERPKGSFSTLEIQRTEQGDSAMYLCASSFPGQVEQYFGPGTRLTVT.

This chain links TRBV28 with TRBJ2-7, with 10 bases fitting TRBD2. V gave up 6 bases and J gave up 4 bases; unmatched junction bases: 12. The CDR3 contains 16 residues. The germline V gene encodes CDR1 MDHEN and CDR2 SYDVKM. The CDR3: CASSPNSGRHGYEQYF. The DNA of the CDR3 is TGTGCCAGCAGCCCTAATAGCGGGAGGCACGGGTACGAGCAGTACTTC.

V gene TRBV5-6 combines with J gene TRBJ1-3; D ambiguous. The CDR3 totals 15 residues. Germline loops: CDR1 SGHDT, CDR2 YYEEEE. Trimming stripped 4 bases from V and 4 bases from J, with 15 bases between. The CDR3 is CASSPTGGLGNTIYF. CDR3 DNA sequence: TGTGCCAGCAGCCCGACCGGCGGGCTAGGAAACACCATATATTTT.

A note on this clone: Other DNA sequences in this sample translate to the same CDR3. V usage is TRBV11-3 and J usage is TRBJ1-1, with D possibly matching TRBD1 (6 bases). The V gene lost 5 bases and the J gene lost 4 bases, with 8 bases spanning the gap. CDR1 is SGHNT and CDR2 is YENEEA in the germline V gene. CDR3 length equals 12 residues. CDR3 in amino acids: CASSKGGTEAFF. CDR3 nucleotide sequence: TGTGCCAGCAGCAAAGGGGGCACTGAAGCTTTCTTT.

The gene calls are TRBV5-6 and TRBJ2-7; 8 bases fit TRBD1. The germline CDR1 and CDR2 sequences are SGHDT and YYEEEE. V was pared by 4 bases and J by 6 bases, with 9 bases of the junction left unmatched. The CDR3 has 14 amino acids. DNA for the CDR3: TGTGCCAGCAGCCCCACAGGGGGTTTCGGCGAGCAGTACTTC. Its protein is CASSPTGGFGEQYF.

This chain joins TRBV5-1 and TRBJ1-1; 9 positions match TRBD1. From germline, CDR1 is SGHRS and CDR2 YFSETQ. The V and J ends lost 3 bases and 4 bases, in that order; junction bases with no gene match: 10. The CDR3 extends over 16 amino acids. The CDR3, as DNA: TGCGCCAGCAGCTCTACCTACAGGGGGCGCTTCACTGAAGCTTTCTTT. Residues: CASSSTYRGRFTEAFF.

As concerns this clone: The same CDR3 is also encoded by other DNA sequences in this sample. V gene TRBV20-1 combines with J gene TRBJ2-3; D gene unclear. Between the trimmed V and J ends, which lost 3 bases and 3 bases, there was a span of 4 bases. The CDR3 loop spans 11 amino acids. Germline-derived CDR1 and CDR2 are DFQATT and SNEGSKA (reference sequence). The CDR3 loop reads CSASRTDTQYF. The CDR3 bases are TGCAGTGCTAGCCGGACAGATACGCAGTATTTT.

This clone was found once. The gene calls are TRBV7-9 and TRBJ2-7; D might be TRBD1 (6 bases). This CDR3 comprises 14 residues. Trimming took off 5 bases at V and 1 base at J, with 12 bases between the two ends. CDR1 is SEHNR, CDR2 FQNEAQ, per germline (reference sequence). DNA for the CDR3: TGTGCCAGCAGCAGACAGGAGTGGTCCTACGAGCAGTACTTC. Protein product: CASSRQEWSYEQYF.

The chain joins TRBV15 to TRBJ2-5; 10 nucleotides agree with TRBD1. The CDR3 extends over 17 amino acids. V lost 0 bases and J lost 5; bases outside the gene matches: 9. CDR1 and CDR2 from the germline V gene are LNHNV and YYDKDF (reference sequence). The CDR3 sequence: CATSRDRGTGAGETQYF. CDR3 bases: TGTGCCACCAGCAGAGATCGGGGGACAGGGGCCGGGGAGACCCAGTACTTC.

The CDR3 is CASSSRRNRSYEQYF. In DNA form, the CDR3 reads TGTGCCAGCAGCTCCAGACGGAACCGCTCCTACGAGCAGTACTTC. V is TRBV11-2 and J is TRBJ2-7, with unresolved D. Trimming pared 4 bases from V and 0 bases from J, leaving 13 bases between. In germline, CDR1 is SGHAT, CDR2 FQNNGV. The CDR3 loop spans 15 amino acids.

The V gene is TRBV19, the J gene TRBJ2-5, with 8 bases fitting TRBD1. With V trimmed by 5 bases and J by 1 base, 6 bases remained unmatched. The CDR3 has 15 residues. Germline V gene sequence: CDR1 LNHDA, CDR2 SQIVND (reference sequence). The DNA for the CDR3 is TGTGCCAGTAGTCGAATTACAGGGGGCCAAGAGACCCAGTACTTC. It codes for CASSRITGGQETQYF.

CDR3: CASSLRLPGGKTQYF. The DNA for the CDR3 is TGTGCCAGCAGTTTAAGGCTTCCCGGAGGAAAGACGCAGTATTTT. The V and J genes are TRBV28 and TRBJ2-3; a possible D gene is TRBD2 (5 bases). The germline CDR1 and CDR2 sequences are MDHEN and SYDVKM. The CDR3 is 15 residues long. V lost 2 bases and J lost 9, with 18 bases in between.

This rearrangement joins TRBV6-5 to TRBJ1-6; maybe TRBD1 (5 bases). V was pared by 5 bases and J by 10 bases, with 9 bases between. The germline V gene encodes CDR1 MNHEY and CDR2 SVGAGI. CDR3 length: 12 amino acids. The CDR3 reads CASSDRGSPLHF. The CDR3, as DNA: TGTGCCAGCAGTGACCGGGGGTCACCCCTCCACTTT.

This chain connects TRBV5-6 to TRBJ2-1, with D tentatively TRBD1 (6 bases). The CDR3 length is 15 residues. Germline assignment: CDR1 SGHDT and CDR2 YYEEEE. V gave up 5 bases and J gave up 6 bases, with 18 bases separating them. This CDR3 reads CASSPTWVGGNEQFF. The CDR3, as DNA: TGTGCCAGCAGTCCCACTTGGGTAGGGGGCAATGAGCAGTTCTTC.

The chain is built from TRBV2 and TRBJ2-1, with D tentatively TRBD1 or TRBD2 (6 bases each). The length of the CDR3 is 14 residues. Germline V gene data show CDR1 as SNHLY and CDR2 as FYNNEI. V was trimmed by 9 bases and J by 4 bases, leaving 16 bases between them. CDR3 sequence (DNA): TGTGCCAGTCGGGGGCCCGGGGGATACAATGAGCAGTTCTTC. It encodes CASRGPGGYNEQFF. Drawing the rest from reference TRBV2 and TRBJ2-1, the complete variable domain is EPEVTQTPSHQVTQMGQEVILRCVPISNHLYFYWYRQILGQKVEFLVSFYNNEISEKSEIFDDQFSVERPDGSNFTLKIRSTKLEDSAMYFCASRGPGGYNEQFFGPGTRLTVL.

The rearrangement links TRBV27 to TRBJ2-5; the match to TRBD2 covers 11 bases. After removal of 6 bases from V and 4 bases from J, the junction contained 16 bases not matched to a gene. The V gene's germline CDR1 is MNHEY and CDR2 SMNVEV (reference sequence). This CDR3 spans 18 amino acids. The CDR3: CASSQEMRLAGGGETQYF. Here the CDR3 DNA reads TGTGCCAGCAGCCAGGAGATGCGGCTAGCGGGAGGTGGAGAGACCCAGTACTTC.

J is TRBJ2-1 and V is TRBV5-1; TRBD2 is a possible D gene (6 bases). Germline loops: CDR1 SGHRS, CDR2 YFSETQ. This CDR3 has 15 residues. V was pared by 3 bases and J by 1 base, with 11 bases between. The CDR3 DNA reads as TGCGCCAGCAGCTACCCCGGGGGTTCCTACAATGAGCAGTTCTTC. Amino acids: CASSYPGGSYNEQFF.

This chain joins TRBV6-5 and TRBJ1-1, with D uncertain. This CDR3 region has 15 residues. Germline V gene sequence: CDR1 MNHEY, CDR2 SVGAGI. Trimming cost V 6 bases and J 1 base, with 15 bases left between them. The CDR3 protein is CASSPRRMQNTEAFF. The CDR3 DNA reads TGTGCCAGCAGCCCCCGCCGGATGCAGAACACTGAAGCTTTCTTT.

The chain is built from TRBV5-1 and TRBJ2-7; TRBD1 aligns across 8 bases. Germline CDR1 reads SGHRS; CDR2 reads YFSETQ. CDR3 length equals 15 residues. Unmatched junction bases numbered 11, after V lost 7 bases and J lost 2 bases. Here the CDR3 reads CASQLEGQGPYEQYF. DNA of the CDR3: TGCGCCAGCCAATTGGAAGGACAGGGTCCCTACGAGCAGTACTTC.

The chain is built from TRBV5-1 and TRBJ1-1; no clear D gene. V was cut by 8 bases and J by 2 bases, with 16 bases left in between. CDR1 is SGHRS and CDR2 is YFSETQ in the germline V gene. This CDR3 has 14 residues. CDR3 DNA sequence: TGCGCCAGTTCTACCTCCGGTAGTAACACTGAAGCTTTCTTT. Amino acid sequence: CASSTSGSNTEAFF. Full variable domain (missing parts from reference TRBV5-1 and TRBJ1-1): KAGVTQTPRYLIKTRGQQVTLSCSPISGHRSVSWYQQTPGQGLQFLFEYFSETQRNKGNFPGRFSGRQFSNSRSEMNVSTLELGDSALYLCASSTSGSNTEAFFGQGTRLTVV.

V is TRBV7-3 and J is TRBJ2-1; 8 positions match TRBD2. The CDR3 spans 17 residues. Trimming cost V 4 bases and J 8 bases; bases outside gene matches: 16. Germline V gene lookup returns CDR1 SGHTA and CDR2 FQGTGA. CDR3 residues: CASSSLPAGVGSDEQFF. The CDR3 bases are TGTGCCAGCAGCTCATTGCCAGCGGGAGTGGGCAGCGATGAGCAGTTCTTC.

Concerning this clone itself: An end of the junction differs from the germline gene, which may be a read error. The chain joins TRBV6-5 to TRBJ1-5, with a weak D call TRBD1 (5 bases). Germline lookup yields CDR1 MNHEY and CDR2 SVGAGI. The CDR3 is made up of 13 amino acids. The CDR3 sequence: CASSYSRGQPRHF. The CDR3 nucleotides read TGTGCCAGCAGTTACTCGCGGGGCCAGCCCCGGCATTTT.

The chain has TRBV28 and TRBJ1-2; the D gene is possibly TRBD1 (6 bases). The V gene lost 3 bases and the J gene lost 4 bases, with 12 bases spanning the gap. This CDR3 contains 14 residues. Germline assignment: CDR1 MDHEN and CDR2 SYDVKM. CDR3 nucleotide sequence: TGTGCCAGCAGTTTCTCGGACAGTTCCTATGGCTACACCTTC. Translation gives CASSFSDSSYGYTF.

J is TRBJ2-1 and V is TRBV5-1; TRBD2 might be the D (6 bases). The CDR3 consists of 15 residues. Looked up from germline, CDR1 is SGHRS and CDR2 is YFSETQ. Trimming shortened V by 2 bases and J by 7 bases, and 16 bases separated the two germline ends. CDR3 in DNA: TGCGCCAGCAGCTTTGGTAGCGGAAAAGGGAATGAGCAGTTCTTC. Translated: CASSFGSGKGNEQFF.

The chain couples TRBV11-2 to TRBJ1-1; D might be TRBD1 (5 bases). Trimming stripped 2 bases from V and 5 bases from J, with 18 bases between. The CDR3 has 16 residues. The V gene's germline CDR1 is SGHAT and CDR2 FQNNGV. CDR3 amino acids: CASSLTPPWRGTEAFF. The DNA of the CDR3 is TGTGCCAGCAGCTTAACCCCCCCGTGGAGGGGAACTGAAGCTTTCTTT.

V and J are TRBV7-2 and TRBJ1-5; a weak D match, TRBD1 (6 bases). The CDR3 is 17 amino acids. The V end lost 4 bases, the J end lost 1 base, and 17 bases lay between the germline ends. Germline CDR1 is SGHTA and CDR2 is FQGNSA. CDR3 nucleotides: TGTGCCAGCAGCTCGGGAAGGGGGGGCTGGAGCAATCAGCCCCAGCATTTT. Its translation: CASSSGRGGWSNQPQHF.

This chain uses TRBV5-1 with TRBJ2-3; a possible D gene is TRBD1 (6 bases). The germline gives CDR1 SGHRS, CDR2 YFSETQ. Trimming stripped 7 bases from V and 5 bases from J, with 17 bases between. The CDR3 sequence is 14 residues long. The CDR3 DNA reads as TGCGCCAGCTACCTTTCGACAGGCGGAGATACGCAGTATTTT. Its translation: CASYLSTGGDTQYF.